This section outlines one T cell receptor beta chain sequence together with its context. Looked up from germline, CDR1 is MNHEY and CDR2 is SVGAGI. V lost 7 bases to trimming and J lost 1 base; unmatched junction nucleotides: 7. The length of the CDR3 is 15 residues. These data originate in a study of blood T cell repertoires in COVID-19. TCRdb's table, derived via immunoSEQ multiplex PCR, lists solely in-frame clones and lacks some. The data show 160,000 or so clones, 80% to 90% seen once. Material: peripheral blood. The TCR sequence derives from a woman aged 70-85 years with acute or convalescent COVID-19. The chain couples TRBV6-5 to TRBJ1-1; 9 bases map to TRBD1. The chain's CDR3 is CASTPDRGSNTEAFF. The CDR3 bases are TGTGCCAGCACCCCGGACAGGGGATCGAACACTGAAGCTTTCTTT.